This TCR beta chain was sequenced in a study of technical replicates of blood from a handful of donors. This clone showed up many times. Sequencing used immunoSEQ multiplex PCR; TCRdb keeps in-frame clones, though not all of them. The sample shows approximately 81,000 clones, roughly four fifths of them seen only once. This CDR3 comprises 12 residues. V was pared by 1 base and J by 8 bases, with 11 bases between. Germline V gene sequence: CDR1 GTSNPN, CDR2 SVGIG (reference sequence). The sequence came from a human donor in good health. Some clones in this sample may be carry-over from other donors' samples. V usage is TRBV30 and J usage is TRBJ1-2; tentative D call: TRBD1 (5 bases). The source material was PBMCs. The CDR3 nucleotides are TGTGCCTGGAGTGGTGGGGGGGGAGGCTACACCTTC. This codes for CAWSGGGGGYTF.